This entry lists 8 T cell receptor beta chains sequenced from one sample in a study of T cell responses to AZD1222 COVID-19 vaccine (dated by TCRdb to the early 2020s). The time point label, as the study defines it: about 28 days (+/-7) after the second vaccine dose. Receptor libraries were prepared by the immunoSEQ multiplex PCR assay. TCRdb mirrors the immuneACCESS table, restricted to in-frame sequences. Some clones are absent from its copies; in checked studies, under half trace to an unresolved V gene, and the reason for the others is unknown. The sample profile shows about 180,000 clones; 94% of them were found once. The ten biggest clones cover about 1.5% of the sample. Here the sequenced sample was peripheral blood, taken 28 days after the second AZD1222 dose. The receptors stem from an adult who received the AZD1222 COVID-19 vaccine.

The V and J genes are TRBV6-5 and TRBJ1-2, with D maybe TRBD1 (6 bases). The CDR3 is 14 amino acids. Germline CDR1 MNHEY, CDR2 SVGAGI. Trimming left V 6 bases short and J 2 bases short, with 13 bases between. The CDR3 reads CASRAGAENYGYTF. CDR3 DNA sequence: TGTGCCAGCAGGGCGGGGGCAGAAAACTATGGCTACACCTTC.

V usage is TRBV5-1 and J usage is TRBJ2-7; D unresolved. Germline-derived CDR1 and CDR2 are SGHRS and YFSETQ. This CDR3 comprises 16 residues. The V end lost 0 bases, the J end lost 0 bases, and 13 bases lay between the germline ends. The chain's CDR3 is CASSLVAAGSSYEQYF. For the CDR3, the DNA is TGCGCCAGCAGCTTGGTTGCGGCAGGAAGCTCCTACGAGCAGTACTTC.

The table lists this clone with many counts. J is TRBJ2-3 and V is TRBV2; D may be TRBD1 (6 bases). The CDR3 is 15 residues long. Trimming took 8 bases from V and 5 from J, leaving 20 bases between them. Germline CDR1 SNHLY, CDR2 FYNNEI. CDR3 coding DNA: TGTGCCAGCCTGGGGCGAATACAGGGAAAAGATACGCAGTATTTT. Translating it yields CASLGRIQGKDTQYF.

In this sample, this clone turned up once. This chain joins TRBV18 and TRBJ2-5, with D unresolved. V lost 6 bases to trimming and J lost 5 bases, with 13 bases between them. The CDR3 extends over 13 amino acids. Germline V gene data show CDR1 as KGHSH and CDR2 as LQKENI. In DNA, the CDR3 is TGTGCCAGCTCGCTTACAGCCCCTGAGACCCAGTACTTC. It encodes CASSLTAPETQYF.

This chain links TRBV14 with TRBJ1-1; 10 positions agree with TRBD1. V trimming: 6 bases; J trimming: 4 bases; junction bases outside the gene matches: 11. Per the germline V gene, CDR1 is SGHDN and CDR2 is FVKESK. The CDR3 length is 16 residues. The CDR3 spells CASSSTRWTGGTEAFF. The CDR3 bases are TGTGCCAGCAGTTCCACCCGCTGGACAGGGGGCACTGAAGCTTTCTTT.

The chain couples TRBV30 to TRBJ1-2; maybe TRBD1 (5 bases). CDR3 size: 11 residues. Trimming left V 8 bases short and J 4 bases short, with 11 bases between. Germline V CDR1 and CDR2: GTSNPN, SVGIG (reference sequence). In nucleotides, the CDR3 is TGTGCCAGAGGGGCCGTCTATGGCTACACCTTC. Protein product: CARGAVYGYTF.

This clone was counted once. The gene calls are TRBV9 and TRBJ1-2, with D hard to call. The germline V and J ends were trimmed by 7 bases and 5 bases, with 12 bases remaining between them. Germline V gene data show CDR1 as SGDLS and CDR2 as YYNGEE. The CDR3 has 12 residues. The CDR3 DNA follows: TGTGCCAGCTCTGGGAACGGTTATGGCTACACCTTC. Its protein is CASSGNGYGYTF.

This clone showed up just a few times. The CDR3 DNA follows: TGCGCCAGCAGCCAAGTATGGGGGACAGGGAAGGACAATGAGCAGTTCTTC. Translating it yields CASSQVWGTGKDNEQFF. The V gene is TRBV4-1, the J gene TRBJ2-1; 9 bases align to TRBD1. The CDR3 runs 17 residues. Germline-derived CDR1 and CDR2 are MGHRA and YSYEKL. The J segment lost 5 bases and the V segment lost 1 base, leaving 9 bases of the junction unmatched.